Listed here are 17 T cell receptor beta chains from one sample, sequenced in a study of blood T cells in healthy people across ages. Then a second PCR, running about 7 to 11 cycles, was carried out with a sample-barcoded 5' primer and a J-beta primer mix. In TCRdb, the 5' RACE reads were re-called with MiXCR into one record per CDR3 protein. The table includes under 700,000 distinct CDR3 sequences, under 30% detected once. These data also formed part of another study, on T cells of mothers and their children.

Sequenced: blood. These receptors originate from a boy aged 5-17 years in good health.

This clonotype appeared a few times. The CDR3 loop is CASSFDNGFLRGQYF. CDR3 DNA sequence: TGTGCCAGCAGTTTCGATAACGGCTTCCTACGAGGGCAGTACTTC. The chain has TRBV12-3 or TRBV12-4 and TRBJ2-7, with unresolved D. This CDR3 has 15 amino acids. V was clipped by 3 bases and J by 9 bases, with 21 bases between them.

This clonotype was seen a handful of times. The rearrangement links TRBV9 to TRBJ1-2; D might be TRBD1 (5 bases). Trimming removed 2 bases at V and 8 bases at J, with 16 bases between. The germline V gene encodes CDR1 SGDLS and CDR2 YYNGEE. The CDR3 spans 14 residues. CDR3 residues: CASSVSGVDLGYTF. DNA for the CDR3: TGTGCCAGCAGCGTTTCGGGGGTCGATCTAGGCTACACCTTC. The full variable domain, rest sourced from reference TRBV9 and TRBJ1-2, is DSGVTQTPKHLITATGQRVTLRCSPRSGDLSVYWYQQSLDQGLQFLIQYYNGEERAKGNILERFSAQQFPDLHSELNLSSLELGDSALYFCASSVSGVDLGYTFGSGTRLTVV.

V is TRBV4-1 and J is TRBJ1-2, with D possibly matching TRBD1 (5 bases). V was pared by 1 base and J by 4 bases, with 13 bases between. Germline CDR1 and CDR2: MGHRA and YSYEKL. CDR3 size: 15 residues. CDR3 bases: TGCGCCAGCAGCCAAGTTCTTATGACAGTCTATGGCTACACCTTC. This translates into CASSQVLMTVYGYTF.

The chain uses TRBV29-1 and TRBJ2-1; D is ambiguous. The last part of the DNA fits TRBJ2-7 better; the J call may be wrong. The CDR3 consists of 15 residues. The germline CDR1 and CDR2 sequences are SQVTM and ANQGSEA. The CDR3 DNA reads as TGCAGCGTTGAAGACTCTGTCGGTCCCTCCTACGAGCAGTACTTC. It codes for CSVEDSVGPSYEQYF.

This rearrangement joins TRBV7-2 to TRBJ2-1; TRBD2 aligns across 11 bases. The CDR3 covers 15 residues. The germline V gene has CDR1 SGHTA and CDR2 FQGNSA. V was clipped by 4 bases and J by 5 bases; unmatched bases: 4. The CDR3 loop is CASSSTSGGDNEQFF. The CDR3 bases are TGTGCCAGCAGCTCAACTAGCGGGGGTGACAATGAGCAGTTCTTC.

This chain connects TRBV28 to TRBJ2-3; 7 bases line up with TRBD1. V lost 3 bases and J lost 2; bases outside the gene matches: 5. Germline values: CDR1 MDHEN, CDR2 SYDVKM. The CDR3 has 15 amino acids. DNA of the CDR3: TGTGCCAGCAGTTTTAGAGGGGGCATCACAGATACGCAGTATTTT. Amino acid sequence: CASSFRGGITDTQYF. The complete variable domain, with remaining parts taken from reference TRBV28 and TRBJ2-3, reads DVKVTQSSRYLVKRTGEKVFLECVQDMDHENMFWYRQDPGLGLRLIYFSYDVKMKEKGDIPEGYSVSREKKERFSLILESASTNQTSMYLCASSFRGGITDTQYFGPGTRLTVL.

This clonotype was detected once. An end of the junction does not agree with germline; a read error may underlie this. V and J are TRBV4-2 and TRBJ2-5; D perhaps matches TRBD2 (6 bases). The J call could be wrong; TRBJ2-1 is a better fit for the DNA end. Germline CDR1 and CDR2: LGHNA and YNFKEQ. The CDR3 has 13 residues. The CDR3 nucleotides read TGTGTCAGCAGCCACGGGGGTGCCAATGAGCAGTTCTTC. Encoded protein: CVSSHGGANEQFF.

The chain carries TRBV27 and TRBJ2-1; 8 bases align to TRBD1. Per the germline V gene, CDR1 is MNHEY and CDR2 is SMNVEV (reference sequence). The length of the CDR3 is 21 residues. V shed 4 bases and J 3 bases; nucleotides not matched to a gene: 23. The CDR3 sequence: CASSSFPLQGAYRALYNEQFF. The CDR3 nucleotides read TGTGCCAGCAGTTCCTTTCCCCTCCAGGGGGCGTACCGAGCTCTCTACAATGAGCAGTTCTTC.

This clonotype was picked up a small number of times. The CDR3 DNA follows: TGTGCCAGCAGTCCCCGGGACAGGGGGAACACTGAAGCTTTCTTT. Encoded protein: CASSPRDRGNTEAFF. This rearrangement joins TRBV28 to TRBJ1-1; 10 bases are a match to TRBD1. Germline assignment: CDR1 MDHEN and CDR2 SYDVKM. There are 15 residues in the CDR3. The J segment lost 1 base and the V segment lost 5 bases, leaving 4 bases of the junction unmatched.

The chain combines TRBV6-2 or TRBV6-3 with TRBJ2-5; 9 nucleotides agree with TRBD1. This CDR3 comprises 16 residues. CDR1 and CDR2 from the germline V gene are MNHEY and SVGEGT. V gave up 2 bases and J gave up 2 bases; unmatched junction bases: 6. The CDR3 region is CASSYGTGTTQETQYF. Here the CDR3 DNA reads TGTGCCAGCAGTTACGGGACAGGGACCACACAAGAGACCCAGTACTTC.

This clonotype was counted only a few times. The chain's CDR3 is CASSHGLAEDTQYF. The CDR3 DNA reads TGTGCCAGCAGCCACGGACTAGCGGAAGATACGCAGTATTTT. The gene calls are TRBV5-4 and TRBJ2-3; 10 nucleotides match TRBD2. This CDR3 has 14 residues. Germline CDR1 reads SGHNT; CDR2 reads YYREEE (reference sequence). V lost 4 bases, J lost 5 bases, and 4 bases stayed unmatched.

This CDR3 is CASSLGQTSRAEQYF. DNA of the CDR3: TGTGCCAGCAGCTTGGGTCAGACCTCCCGGGCTGAGCAGTACTTC. The chain uses TRBV5-6 and TRBJ2-7, with D unclear. CDR1 is SGHDT and CDR2 is YYEEEE in the germline V gene. Trimming removed 0 bases at V and 7 bases at J, with 17 bases between. This CDR3 contains 15 residues.

V usage is TRBV4-1 and J usage is TRBJ2-1; 8 bases line up with TRBD2. Germline V gene data show CDR1 as MGHRA and CDR2 as YSYEKL. After removal of 3 bases from V and 0 bases from J, the junction contained 4 bases not matched to a gene. The CDR3 has 16 residues. The CDR3 coding sequence is TGCGCCAGCAGCCACCTTCTAGCGGGCTCCTACAATGAGCAGTTCTTC. It specifies CASSHLLAGSYNEQFF.

About this clonotype itself: An end of the junction differs from the germline gene, which may be a read error. The chain recombines TRBV5-1 with TRBJ2-2, with D unclear. CDR1 is SGHRS, CDR2 YFSETQ, per germline. This CDR3 comprises 15 residues. In DNA, the CDR3 is TGCGCCAGCAAGGCCGACATCATGAACCCCGGGGAGCTGTTTTTT. This translates into CASKADIMNPGELFF.

The chain employs TRBV2 and TRBJ2-1, with D tentatively TRBD1 (6 bases). V was cut by 5 bases and J by 4 bases, with 12 bases left in between. Looked up from germline, CDR1 is SNHLY and CDR2 is FYNNEI. This CDR3 comprises 14 residues. In nucleotides, the CDR3 is TGTGCCAGCAGTATGGGGGCACAATACAATGAGCAGTTCTTC. Amino acid sequence: CASSMGAQYNEQFF.

V and J are TRBV3-1 and TRBJ1-2, with D unclear. Germline CDR1 is LGHDT and CDR2 is YNNKEL (reference sequence). Trimming took off 1 base at V and 0 bases at J, with 9 bases between the two ends. The length of the CDR3 is 15 residues. The CDR3 nucleotides are TGTGCCAGCAGCCAAGGTGGAGGGACTAACTATGGCTACACCTTC. It translates to CASSQGGGTNYGYTF.

The chain recombines TRBV11-2 with TRBJ2-5; 8 bases match TRBD2. Gene TRBJ2-1 matches the end of the DNA better, so the J call may be wrong. Germline CDR1 is SGHAT and CDR2 is FQNNGV. The CDR3 consists of 15 residues. CDR3 sequence reads: CASSSWREDREWQFF. As DNA, the CDR3 is TGTGCCAGCAGCTCTTGGCGGGAGGACCGGGAATGGCAGTTCTTC.